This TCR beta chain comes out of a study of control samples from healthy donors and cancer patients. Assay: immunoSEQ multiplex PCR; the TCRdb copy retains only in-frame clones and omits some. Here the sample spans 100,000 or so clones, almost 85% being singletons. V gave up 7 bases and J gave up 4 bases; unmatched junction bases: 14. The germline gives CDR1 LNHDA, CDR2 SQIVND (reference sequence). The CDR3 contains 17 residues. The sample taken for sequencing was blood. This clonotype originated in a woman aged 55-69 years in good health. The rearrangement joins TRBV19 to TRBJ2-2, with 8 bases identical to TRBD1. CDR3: CASTTYGDRLLTGELFF. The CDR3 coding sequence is TGTGCCAGTACCACCTACGGGGACAGGTTACTCACCGGGGAGCTGTTTTTT.